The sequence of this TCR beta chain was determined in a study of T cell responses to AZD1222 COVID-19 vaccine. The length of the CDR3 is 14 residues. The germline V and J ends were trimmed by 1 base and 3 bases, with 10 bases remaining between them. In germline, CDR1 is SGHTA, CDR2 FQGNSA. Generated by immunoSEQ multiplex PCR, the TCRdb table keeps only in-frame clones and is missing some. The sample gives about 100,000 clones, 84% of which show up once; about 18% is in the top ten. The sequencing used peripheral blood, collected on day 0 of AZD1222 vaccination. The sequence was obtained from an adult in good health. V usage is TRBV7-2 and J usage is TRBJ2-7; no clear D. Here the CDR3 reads CASSLGGSGYEQYV. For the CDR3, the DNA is TGTGCCAGCAGCTTAGGGGGAAGTGGCTACGAGCAGTACGTC.